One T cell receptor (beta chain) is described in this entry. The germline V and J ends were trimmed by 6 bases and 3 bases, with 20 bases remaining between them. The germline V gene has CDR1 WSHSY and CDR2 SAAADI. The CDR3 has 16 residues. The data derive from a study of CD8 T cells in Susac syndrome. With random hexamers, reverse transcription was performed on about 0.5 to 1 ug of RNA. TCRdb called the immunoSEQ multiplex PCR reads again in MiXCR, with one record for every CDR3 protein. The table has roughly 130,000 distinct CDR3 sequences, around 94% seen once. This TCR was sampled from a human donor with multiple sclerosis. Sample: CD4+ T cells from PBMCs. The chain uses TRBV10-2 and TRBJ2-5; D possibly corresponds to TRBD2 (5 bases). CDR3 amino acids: CASRVVGLAIKETQYF. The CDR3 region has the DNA TGCGCCAGCAGGGTGGTGGGTCTAGCCATAAAAGAGACCCAGTACTTC.